This T cell receptor (beta chain) is drawn from a study of blood T cell repertoires in COVID-19. The repertoire was sequenced with immunoSEQ multiplex PCR; TCRdb's copy has only in-frame clones and lacks some. The data contain roughly 290,000 clones, roughly 80% of them singletons. Germline-derived CDR1 and CDR2 are KGHSH and LQKENI. Trimming removed 4 bases from V and 8 bases from J; junction bases left unmatched: 4. This CDR3 comprises 12 residues. The sequenced material came from peripheral blood. This receptor was obtained from a woman aged 50 to 65 with active or convalescent COVID-19. The V gene is TRBV18, the J gene TRBJ1-1, with 7 bases that match TRBD1. Written as DNA, the CDR3 is TGTGCCAGCTCACTGAGACAGGGAGAAGCTTTCTTT. This encodes CASSLRQGEAFF.